This record covers a single T cell receptor beta chain. The antigen is not known. The CDR3 length is 15 residues. The J segment lost 1 base and the V segment lost 7 bases, leaving 9 bases of the junction unmatched. Germline CDR1 and CDR2: SGHTA and FQGNSA. The data derive from a study of cytomegalovirus exposure and HLA in healthy donors. General study results and limits: The study put under 200 TCR beta chains on its list as cytomegalovirus-associated. In vitro assays verified that three CMV-associated chains recognized CMV antigens specifically. First-cohort TCR clusters were later found to tend to co-occur in the approximately 120 validation repertoires.

Profiling relied on immunoSEQ multiplex PCR, and the TCRdb table lists in-frame clones only, not all of them. The table has about 160,000 clones, 86% seen once; the top ten hold 5% to 7%. These donors were members of the roughly 120-subject validation cohort, a group separate from the roughly 670-subject first cohort. This receptor was identified in a woman aged 30 to 39 in good health and CMV-seronegative. The chain carries TRBV7-2 and TRBJ2-7; 8 positions agree with TRBD2. Sequencing was done on a sample of PBMCs. The CDR3 bases are TGTGCCAGCAACGACCCGGGGGGGGGATCCTACGAGCAGTACTTC. This gives the protein CASNDPGGGSYEQYF.